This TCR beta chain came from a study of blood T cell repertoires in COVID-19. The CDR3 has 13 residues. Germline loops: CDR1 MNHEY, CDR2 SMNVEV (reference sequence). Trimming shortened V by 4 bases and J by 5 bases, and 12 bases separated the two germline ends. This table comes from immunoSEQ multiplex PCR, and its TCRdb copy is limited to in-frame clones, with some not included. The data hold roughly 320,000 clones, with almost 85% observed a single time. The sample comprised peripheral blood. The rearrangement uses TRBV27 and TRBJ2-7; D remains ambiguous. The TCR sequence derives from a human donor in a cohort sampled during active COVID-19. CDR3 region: CASSSSWADEQYF. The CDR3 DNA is TGTGCCAGCAGTTCGTCCTGGGCTGACGAGCAGTACTTC.